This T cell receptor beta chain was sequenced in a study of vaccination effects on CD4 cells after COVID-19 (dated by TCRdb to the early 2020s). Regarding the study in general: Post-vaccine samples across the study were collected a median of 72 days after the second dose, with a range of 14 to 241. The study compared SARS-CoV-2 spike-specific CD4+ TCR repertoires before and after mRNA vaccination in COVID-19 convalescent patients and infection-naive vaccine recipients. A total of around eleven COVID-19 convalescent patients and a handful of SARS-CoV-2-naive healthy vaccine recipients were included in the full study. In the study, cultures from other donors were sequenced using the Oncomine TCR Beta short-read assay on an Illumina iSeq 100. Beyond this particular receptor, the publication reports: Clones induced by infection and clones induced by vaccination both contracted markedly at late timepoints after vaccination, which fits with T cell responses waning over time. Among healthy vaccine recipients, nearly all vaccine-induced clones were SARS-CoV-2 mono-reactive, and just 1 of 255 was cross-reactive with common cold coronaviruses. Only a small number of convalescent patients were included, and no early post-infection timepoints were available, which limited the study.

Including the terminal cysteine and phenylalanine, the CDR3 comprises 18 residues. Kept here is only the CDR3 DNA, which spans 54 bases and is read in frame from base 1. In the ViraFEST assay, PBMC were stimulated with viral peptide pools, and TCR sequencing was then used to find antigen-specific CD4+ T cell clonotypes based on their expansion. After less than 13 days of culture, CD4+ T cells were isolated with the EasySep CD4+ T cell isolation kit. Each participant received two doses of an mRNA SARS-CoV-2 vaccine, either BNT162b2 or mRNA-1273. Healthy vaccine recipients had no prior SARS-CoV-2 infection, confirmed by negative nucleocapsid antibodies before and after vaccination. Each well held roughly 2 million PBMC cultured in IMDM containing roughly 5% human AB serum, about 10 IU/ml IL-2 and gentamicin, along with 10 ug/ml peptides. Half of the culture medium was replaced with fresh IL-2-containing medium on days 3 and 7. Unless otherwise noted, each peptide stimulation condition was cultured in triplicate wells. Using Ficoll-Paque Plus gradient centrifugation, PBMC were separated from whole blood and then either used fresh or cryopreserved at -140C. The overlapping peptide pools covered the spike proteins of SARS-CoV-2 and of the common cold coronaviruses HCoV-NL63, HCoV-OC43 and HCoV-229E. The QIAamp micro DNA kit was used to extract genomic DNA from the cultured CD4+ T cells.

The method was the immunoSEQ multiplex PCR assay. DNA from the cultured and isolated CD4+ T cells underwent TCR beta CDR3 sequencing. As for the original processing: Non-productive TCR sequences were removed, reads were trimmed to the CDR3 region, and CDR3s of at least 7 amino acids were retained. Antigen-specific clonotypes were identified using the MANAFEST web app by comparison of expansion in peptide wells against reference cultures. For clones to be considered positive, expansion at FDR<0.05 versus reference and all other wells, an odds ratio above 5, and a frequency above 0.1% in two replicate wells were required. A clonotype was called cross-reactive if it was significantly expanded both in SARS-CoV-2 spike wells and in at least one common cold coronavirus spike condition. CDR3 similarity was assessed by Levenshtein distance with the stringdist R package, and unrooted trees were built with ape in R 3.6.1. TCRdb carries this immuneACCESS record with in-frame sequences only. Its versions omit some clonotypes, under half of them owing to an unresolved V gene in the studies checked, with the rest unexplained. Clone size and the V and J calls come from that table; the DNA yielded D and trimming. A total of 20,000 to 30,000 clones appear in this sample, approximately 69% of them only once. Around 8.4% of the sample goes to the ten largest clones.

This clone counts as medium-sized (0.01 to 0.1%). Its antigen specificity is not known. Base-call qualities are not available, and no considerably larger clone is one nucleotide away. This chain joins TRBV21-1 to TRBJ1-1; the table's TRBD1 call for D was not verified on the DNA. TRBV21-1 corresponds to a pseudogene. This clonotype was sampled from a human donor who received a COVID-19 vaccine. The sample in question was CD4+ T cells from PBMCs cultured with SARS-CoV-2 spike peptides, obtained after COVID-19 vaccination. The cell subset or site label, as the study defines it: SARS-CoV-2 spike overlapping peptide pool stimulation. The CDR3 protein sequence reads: CASSIPDRGPYMNTEAFF. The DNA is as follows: TGTGCCAGCAGCATACCTGACAGGGGGCCATACATGAACACTGAAGCTTTCTTT.